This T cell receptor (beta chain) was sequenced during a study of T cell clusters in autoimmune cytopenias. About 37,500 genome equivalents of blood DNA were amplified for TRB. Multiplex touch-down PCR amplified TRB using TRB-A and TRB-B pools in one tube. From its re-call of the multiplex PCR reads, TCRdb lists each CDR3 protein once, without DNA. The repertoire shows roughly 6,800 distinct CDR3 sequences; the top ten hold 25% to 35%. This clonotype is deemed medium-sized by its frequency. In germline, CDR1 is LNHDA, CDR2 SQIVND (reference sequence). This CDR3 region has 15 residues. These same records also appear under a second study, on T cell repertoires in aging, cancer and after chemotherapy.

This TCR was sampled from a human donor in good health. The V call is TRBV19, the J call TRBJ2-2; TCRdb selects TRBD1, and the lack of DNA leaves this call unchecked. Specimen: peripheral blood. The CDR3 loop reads CATAGGQLNTGELFF.